This entry lists 28 T cell receptor beta chains sequenced from one sample in a study of cytomegalovirus exposure and HLA in healthy donors. PCR amplification relied on 60 Vbeta primers (plus 13 Jbeta primers). The data were produced by immunoSEQ multiplex PCR, yet TCRdb's version contains in-frame clones alone and is incomplete. The data hold some 190,000 clones, with 60% to 80% observed a single time. Sequenced: PBMCs. These receptors were obtained from a woman aged 30 to 39 in good health and CMV-seropositive.

This sequence joins TRBV30 and TRBJ1-2; perhaps TRBD1 as D (5 bases). The CDR3 is 13 residues long. The germline V gene has CDR1 GTSNPN and CDR2 SVGIG (reference sequence). V shed 4 bases and J shed 3 bases, with 12 bases lying between them. Written as DNA, the CDR3 is TGTGCCTGGATCCAAGACAGCTACTATGGCTACACCTTC. Residues: CAWIQDSYYGYTF.

This clone came up a few times. The J gene is TRBJ1-2, the V gene TRBV19, with 7 bases lining up with TRBD1. The V and J ends lost 3 bases and 4 bases, in that order; junction bases with no gene match: 2. This CDR3 contains 13 residues. Germline V CDR1 and CDR2: LNHDA, SQIVND (reference sequence). This chain's CDR3 is CASSIGQVYGYTF. The DNA for the CDR3 is TGTGCCAGTAGTATCGGACAGGTCTATGGCTACACCTTC.

CDR3: CASSPKTGHGYGYTF. The CDR3 region has the DNA TGTGCCAGCAGCCCGAAGACAGGGCACGGCTATGGCTACACCTTC. The genes are TRBV5-4 and TRBJ1-2, with 7 bases that match TRBD1. This CDR3 spans 15 amino acids. Germline V gives CDR1 SGHNT, CDR2 YYREEE (reference sequence). J lost 4 bases, V lost 4 bases, and 10 bases had no gene match.

The chain combines TRBV18 with TRBJ2-3; D gene ambiguous. V gave up 4 bases and J gave up 5 bases, with 7 bases separating them. The CDR3 contains 12 residues. Germline CDR1 is KGHSH and CDR2 is LQKENI. The CDR3 DNA is TGTGCCAGCTCACGACCCCAAGATACGCAGTATTTT. Translated: CASSRPQDTQYF. Based on the CDR3 plus reference TRBV18 and TRBJ2-3, the full variable domain is NAGVMQNPRHLVRRRGQEARLRCSPMKGHSHVYWYRQLPEEGLKFMVYLQKENIIDESGMPKERFSAEFPKEGPSILRIQQVVRGDSAAYFCASSRPQDTQYFGPGTRLTVL.

A few counts support this clone. J is TRBJ2-7 and V is TRBV6-6; 7 nucleotides agree with TRBD1. J gave up 3 bases and V 0 bases, and 5 bases lay outside the gene matches. The CDR3 extends over 15 amino acids. CDR1 is MNHNY, CDR2 SVGAGI, per germline (reference sequence). The CDR3 DNA is TGTGCCAGCAGTTACTCGCCGGGACAGCGCTACGAGCAGTACTTC. Translation: CASSYSPGQRYEQYF.

The chain employs TRBV5-1 and TRBJ1-1; 8 bases agree with TRBD1. This CDR3 comprises 14 residues. V shed 4 bases and J 1 base; nucleotides not matched to a gene: 3. CDR1 SGHRS and CDR2 YFSETQ come from the germline V gene. The CDR3 DNA reads as TGCGCCAGCAGCCCGGACAGGGCGAACACTGAAGCTTTCTTT. This gives the protein CASSPDRANTEAFF.

The V call is TRBV27, the J call TRBJ1-2; the D gene is possibly TRBD1 (5 bases). This CDR3 has 12 amino acids. The germline V gene has CDR1 MNHEY and CDR2 SMNVEV (reference sequence). The germline V and J ends were trimmed by 6 bases and 6 bases, with 11 bases remaining between them. CDR3 coding DNA: TGTGCCAGCAGCGACAGAGGAGATGGCTACACCTTC. This sequence encodes CASSDRGDGYTF.

This chain joins TRBV6-5 and TRBJ2-1, with TRBD2 matching 9 bases. Germline V gives CDR1 MNHEY, CDR2 SVGAGI. The CDR3 totals 14 residues. V shed 10 bases, J shed 7 bases, and the junction held 11 bases outside the gene matches. The CDR3 loop reads CATGGLAGGNEQFF. The CDR3 coding sequence is TGTGCCACCGGCGGTCTCGCGGGAGGGAATGAGCAGTTCTTC.

This clone was seen just once. This CDR3 reads CASSQVINYGYTF. Here the CDR3 DNA reads TGCGCCAGCAGCCAAGTAATAAACTATGGCTACACCTTC. This chain links TRBV4-1 with TRBJ1-2; D is unresolved. Germline CDR1 and CDR2: MGHRA and YSYEKL. CDR3 length equals 13 residues. V lost 1 base and J lost 2, with 5 bases in between.

This clone appeared once. The rearrangement uses TRBV27 and TRBJ2-1, with D hard to call. CDR1 and CDR2 (germline): MNHEY, SMNVEV (reference sequence). Trimming stripped 2 bases from V and 5 bases from J, with 10 bases between. The CDR3 spans 14 residues. This chain's CDR3 is CASSLISPHNEQFF. The CDR3 DNA follows: TGTGCCAGCAGTTTAATTAGCCCCCACAATGAGCAGTTCTTC.

Concerning this clone: Other DNA sequences in the same sample also yield this CDR3. The V and J genes are TRBV5-6 and TRBJ1-5; D possibly corresponds to TRBD1 (6 bases). V lost 1 base, J lost 1 base, and 12 bases lay in between. The length of the CDR3 is 16 residues. Germline V gene sequence: CDR1 SGHDT, CDR2 YYEEEE. CDR3 nucleotide sequence: TGTGCCAGCAGCTTGAAGGGCAGGGGAAGCAATCAGCCCCAGCATTTT. Its protein product is CASSLKGRGSNQPQHF.

The chain recombines TRBV28 with TRBJ1-1, with TRBD1 as a possible D gene (5 bases). V was clipped by 2 bases and J by 0 bases, with 22 bases between them. Germline lookup yields CDR1 MDHEN and CDR2 SYDVKM. The CDR3 is made up of 19 amino acids. The CDR3 DNA follows: TGTGCCAGCAGTTTACGCTCAATTAAAGGCAGGGATATGAACACTGAAGCTTTCTTT. Translated, it gives CASSLRSIKGRDMNTEAFF. The full variable domain, completed using reference TRBV28 and TRBJ1-1, is DVKVTQSSRYLVKRTGEKVFLECVQDMDHENMFWYRQDPGLGLRLIYFSYDVKMKEKGDIPEGYSVSREKKERFSLILESASTNQTSMYLCASSLRSIKGRDMNTEAFFGQGTRLTVV.

V is TRBV6-1 and J is TRBJ2-6; D possibly corresponds to TRBD1 (6 bases). Germline V lookup: CDR1 MNHNS, CDR2 SASEGT. The CDR3 consists of 15 residues. V lost 2 bases to trimming and J lost 3 bases, with 8 bases between them. CDR3 bases: TGTGCCAGCAGTGAACCAGGGGTTGGGGCCAACGTCCTGACTTTC. It yields the protein CASSEPGVGANVLTF.

The chain uses TRBV6-1 and TRBJ1-3; D call uncertain. The germline V gene has CDR1 MNHNS and CDR2 SASEGT. The CDR3 is made up of 13 amino acids. V was trimmed by 7 bases and J by 5 bases, leaving 12 bases between them. CDR3 sequence (DNA): TGTGCCAGCATAGTTTTGATTAGAAACACCATATATTTT. Its protein is CASIVLIRNTIYF.

This chain links TRBV21-1 with TRBJ2-1; the table names TRBD1, a call not compared with the DNA. TRBV21-1 is assigned pseudogene status. The CDR3 loop spans 17 amino acids. CDR3 sequence (DNA): TGTGCCAGCAGCAAAGATGGTACAGACAGGGAGTACAATGAGCAGTTCTTC. It codes for CASSKDGTDREYNEQFF.

This clone was counted once. The chain carries TRBV6-1 and TRBJ1-3; D possibly corresponds to TRBD1 (6 bases). CDR3 length: 21 amino acids. Germline V gene sequence: CDR1 MNHNS, CDR2 SASEGT. V gave up 1 base and J gave up 0 bases, with 25 bases separating them. For the CDR3, the DNA is TGTGCCAGCAGTGAAGGGCGGGGGGGCCTACCCCTCGTCTTCTCTGGAAACACCATATATTTT. Translation: CASSEGRGGLPLVFSGNTIYF.

This clone appeared once. The chain is built from TRBV10-3 and TRBJ1-5, with 9 bases lining up with TRBD1. The CDR3 runs to 15 residues. J lost 8 bases, V lost 4 bases, and 9 bases had no gene match. Germline loops: CDR1 ENHRY, CDR2 SYGVKD. CDR3 nucleotide sequence: TGTGCCATCAGTGTTCTGACAGGGGGTTTGGAGCCCCAGCATTTT. Translation gives CAISVLTGGLEPQHF.

The J gene is TRBJ2-3, the V gene TRBV7-2, with unresolved D. The V gene's germline CDR1 is SGHTA and CDR2 FQGNSA. The CDR3 runs 12 residues. The ends were cut back, 2 bases at V and 6 bases at J, with 6 bases in the middle. The CDR3 DNA sequence: TGTGCCAGCAGCTTATTTCGGGATACGCAGTATTTT. This translates into CASSLFRDTQYF.

V gene TRBV7-2 combines with J gene TRBJ2-7; maybe TRBD2 (6 bases). The CDR3 totals 14 residues. V lost 3 bases and J lost 1, with 10 bases in between. Per the germline V gene, CDR1 is SGHTA and CDR2 is FQGNSA. CDR3 DNA sequence: TGTGCCAGCAGCTTTACGGGGACTTCCTACGAGCAGTACTTC. The encoded protein is CASSFTGTSYEQYF.

This clone was detected only a few times. The gene calls are TRBV14 and TRBJ2-3, with unresolved D. V was clipped by 0 bases and J by 1 base, with 11 bases between them. Germline V gives CDR1 SGHDN, CDR2 FVKESK. The CDR3 length is 16 residues. CDR3 protein: CASSQDRGSRTDTQYF. DNA for the CDR3: TGTGCCAGCAGCCAAGATCGAGGTTCCCGCACAGATACGCAGTATTTT.

A single count supports this clone. V usage is TRBV10-3 and J usage is TRBJ2-5, with 7 bases aligning to TRBD1. From germline, CDR1 is ENHRY and CDR2 SYGVKD. The CDR3 length is 14 residues. The V and J ends lost 4 bases and 4 bases, in that order; junction bases with no gene match: 6. The CDR3 region has the DNA TGTGCCATCAGTGCTACAGGGGCTGGAGAGACCCAGTACTTC. Translating gives CAISATGAGETQYF.

This clone appeared a few times. This rearrangement joins TRBV7-8 to TRBJ2-1; D is ambiguous. Trimming shortened V by 2 bases and J by 3 bases, and 11 bases separated the two germline ends. Germline-derived CDR1 and CDR2 are SGHVS and FQNEAQ. This CDR3 comprises 15 residues. The CDR3 DNA reads as TGTGCCAGCAGCTTAAATGGCCAGTACTACAATGAGCAGTTCTTC. It encodes CASSLNGQYYNEQFF.

The chain couples TRBV7-6 to TRBJ2-2, with a weak D call TRBD1 (6 bases). This CDR3 spans 18 amino acids. CDR1 is SGHVS, CDR2 FNYEAQ, per germline. The V end was cut by 1 base, the J end by 6 bases, with 21 bases between. The DNA of the CDR3 is TGTGCCAGCAGCTTAGACGGGACATATGCCTTAAGGCCCGGGGAGCTGTTTTTT. Its translation: CASSLDGTYALRPGELFF.

V usage is TRBV30 and J usage is TRBJ1-2; D remains ambiguous. V lost 1 base and J lost 8, with 11 bases in between. Germline V gene lookup returns CDR1 GTSNPN and CDR2 SVGIG (reference sequence). This CDR3 region has 12 residues. CDR3 DNA sequence: TGTGCCTGGAGTGCGTTAAGCGGGGGCTACACCTTC. This sequence encodes CAWSALSGGYTF.

The genes are TRBV2 and TRBJ1-2; TRBD1 is a possible D gene (6 bases). V lost 7 bases, J lost 4 bases, and 10 bases lay in between. In germline, CDR1 is SNHLY, CDR2 FYNNEI. The CDR3 has 12 residues. The CDR3 DNA is TGTGCCAGCAATCTAGGGGGCTATGGCTACACCTTC. Amino acids: CASNLGGYGYTF.

As concerns this clone: The junction does not match germline at one end; this may be a read error. This chain joins TRBV28 and TRBJ2-3; D is perhaps TRBD2 (6 bases). The CDR3 length is 15 residues. CDR1 is MDHEN, CDR2 SYDVKM, per germline. The CDR3 loop is CASTSPGLGTNTQYF. The CDR3 bases are TGTGCCAGCACCTCCCCGGGACTCGGCACAAATACGCAGTATTTT.

In its sample, this clone was seen a few times. This sample also contains other DNA sequences that code for the same CDR3. V and J are TRBV5-1 and TRBJ1-2; D perhaps matches TRBD1 (5 bases). V was clipped by 1 base and J by 5 bases, with 12 bases between them. Germline loops: CDR1 SGHRS, CDR2 YFSETQ. The CDR3 spans 14 residues. The CDR3 is CASSLPGGTYGYTF. The CDR3 nucleotides read TGCGCCAGCAGCTTGCCCGGGGGGACTTATGGCTACACCTTC.

This clone was seen once. This sequence joins TRBV14 and TRBJ1-2; D may be TRBD1 (6 bases). Germline loops: CDR1 SGHDN, CDR2 FVKESK. This CDR3 region has 16 residues. Trimming removed 2 bases at V and 5 bases at J, with 18 bases between. CDR3 nucleotide sequence: TGTGCCAGCAGCCAAAATACGGGGAGGGGGGCGTATGGCTACACCTTC. This codes for CASSQNTGRGAYGYTF. The full variable domain, its missing parts supplied by reference TRBV14 and TRBJ1-2, is EAGVTQFPSHSVIEKGQTVTLRCDPISGHDNLYWYRRVMGKEIKFLLHFVKESKQDESGMPNNRFLAERTGGTYSTLKVQPAELEDSGVYFCASSQNTGRGAYGYTFGSGTRLTVV.